This T cell receptor (beta chain) was found in a study of control samples from healthy donors and cancer patients. Repertoires were generated with immunoSEQ multiplex PCR, while TCRdb's copy carries only in-frame clones and drops some. The profile shows about 44,000 clones, more than 65% of them singletons. On this clone: The junction departs from germline at one end; a sequencing error may be responsible.

The CDR3 extends over 12 amino acids. The source of this sequence is a male donor with melanoma. Sequenced: formalin-fixed, paraffin-embedded tissue. The rearrangement joins TRBV12-3 or TRBV12-4 to TRBJ2-7; D gene uncertain. CDR3 loop: CTSSFGGLEQYF. The CDR3 bases are TGTACCAGCAGTTTTGGTGGGCTCGAGCAGTACTTC.